This T cell receptor beta chain was documented in a study of blood T cells in healthy people across ages. The germline V gene encodes CDR1 SNHLY and CDR2 FYNNEI. The CDR3 is made up of 13 amino acids. With 6 bases removed from V and 5 bases from J, the gap between germline ends came to 11 bases. Study-level findings and limits: Higher naive T cell percentage went strongly together with higher TCR beta diversity.

The table lists this clonotype with a few counts. No antigen is known for it. Primers used in a second PCR of about 6 to 11 cycles were a sample-barcoded 5' primer and a J-beta primer mix. TCRdb called the 5' RACE reads again in MiXCR, with one record for every CDR3 protein. Of under 1 million distinct CDR3 sequences in the sample, under 55% are singletons; the top ten hold roughly a fifth. The chain combines TRBV2 with TRBJ2-1, with D perhaps matching TRBD1 (5 bases). The sequence came from a man between 60 and 75 years old in good health. Specimen: blood. The CDR3 nucleotides read TGTGCCAGCAGAACTGACAGTCACAATGAGCAGTTCTTC. Its translation is CASRTDSHNEQFF.